Listed here are 29 T cell receptor beta chains from one sample, sequenced in a study of blood T cell repertoires in COVID-19. Here immunoSEQ multiplex PCR was the method, and the copy in TCRdb shows in-frame clones only, minus some. The repertoire consists of about 110,000 clones, with more than 75% occurring once and the leading ten covering 2% to 2.5%. Sequencing input: peripheral blood. The receptor source for this set is a human donor in a cohort sampled during active COVID-19.

This chain uses TRBV5-1 with TRBJ2-3; 15 bases agree with TRBD2. The J segment lost 6 bases and the V segment lost 1 base, leaving 6 bases of the junction unmatched. This CDR3 comprises 17 residues. Germline values: CDR1 SGHRS, CDR2 YFSETQ. CDR3: CASSLIGLAGGRDTQYF. The CDR3 DNA is TGCGCCAGCAGCTTGATAGGACTAGCGGGGGGGCGTGATACGCAGTATTTT.

A note on this clone: In the same sample, other DNA sequences code for this CDR3. The chain recombines TRBV7-8 with TRBJ1-5; D unclear. The germline gives CDR1 SGHVS, CDR2 FQNEAQ. The CDR3 loop spans 14 amino acids. Deletions cut 5 bases from V and 0 bases from J, with 8 bases between. The CDR3 coding sequence is TGTGCCAGCAGCCGAGACACTAGCAATCAGCCCCAGCATTTT. Its protein product is CASSRDTSNQPQHF. The whole variable domain, remainder taken from reference TRBV7-8 and TRBJ1-5, is GAGVSQSPRYKVAKRGQDVALRCDPISGHVSLFWYQQALGQGPEFLTYFQNEAQLDKSGLPSDRFFAERPEGSVSTLKIQRTQQEDSAVYLCASSRDTSNQPQHFGDGTRLSIL.

This clone was counted a single time. This chain uses TRBV15 with TRBJ1-6; 8 nucleotides agree with TRBD1. Germline trimming cut 2 bases from V and 6 bases from J; bases unmatched to any gene: 6. Per the germline V gene, CDR1 is LNHNV and CDR2 is YYDKDF (reference sequence). The CDR3 consists of 16 residues. The CDR3, as DNA: TGTGCCACCAGCAGAAGACAGGGGCCGATTAATTCACCCCTCCACTTT. Amino acid sequence: CATSRRQGPINSPLHF.

CDR3 amino acids: CASSHGTSGGPPPYNEQFF. The CDR3 DNA reads as TGCGCCAGCAGTCACGGGACTAGCGGGGGCCCCCCACCCTACAATGAGCAGTTCTTC. V is TRBV23-1 and J is TRBJ2-1; TRBD2 matches 14 bases. TRBV23-1 qualifies as an ORF whose function is uncertain. Germline trimming cut 3 bases from V and 2 bases from J; bases unmatched to any gene: 9. This CDR3 spans 19 amino acids.

The rearrangement links TRBV18 to TRBJ2-2, with D maybe TRBD1 (5 bases). There are 15 residues in the CDR3. CDR1 and CDR2 from the germline V gene are KGHSH and LQKENI. The V and J ends lost 6 bases and 1 base respectively, with 12 bases between them. CDR3 nucleotides: TGTGCCAGCTCTTCCAGGGCAGGGAACACCGGGGAGCTGTTTTTT. This encodes CASSSRAGNTGELFF.

J is TRBJ2-5 and V is TRBV7-3, with a tentative D call TRBD2 (5 bases). This CDR3 spans 15 amino acids. Germline CDR1 SGHTA, CDR2 FQGTGA. V lost 5 bases and J 7 bases, leaving 20 bases between the germline ends. The DNA of the CDR3 is TGTGCCAGCAGCCCCCTCGGCCCTCCTGGAGGGACCCAGTACTTC. Protein: CASSPLGPPGGTQYF.

This chain joins TRBV6-5 and TRBJ1-1; D is possibly TRBD1 (6 bases). The CDR3 totals 14 residues. CDR1 is MNHEY and CDR2 is SVGAGI in the germline V gene. The V gene lost 1 base and the J gene lost 2 bases, with 8 bases spanning the gap. The CDR3 region is CASSYLGANTEAFF. The CDR3 nucleotides read TGTGCCAGCAGTTACTTGGGGGCAAACACTGAAGCTTTCTTT.

This chain joins TRBV5-6 and TRBJ2-7; TRBD2 agrees at 10 bases. V lost 6 bases to trimming and J lost 7 bases; unmatched junction nucleotides: 16. Looked up from germline, CDR1 is SGHDT and CDR2 is YYEEEE. The CDR3 is made up of 16 amino acids. The DNA for the CDR3 is TGTGCCAGCACCCTGGGGGGGCTAGCGGGAGTGCGGGAGCAGTACTTC. Its translation: CASTLGGLAGVREQYF.

This clone appeared a single time. V and J are TRBV28 and TRBJ2-2; D not certain. Trimming removed 8 bases at V and 1 base at J, with 8 bases between. The germline V gene has CDR1 MDHEN and CDR2 SYDVKM. The CDR3 spans 13 residues. Here the CDR3 reads CASQTVNTGELFF. CDR3 bases: TGTGCCAGCCAAACTGTGAACACCGGGGAGCTGTTTTTT.

The chain couples TRBV11-2 to TRBJ1-5; 9 bases are a match to TRBD1. Germline V gene lookup returns CDR1 SGHAT and CDR2 FQNNGV. The CDR3 length is 17 residues. V was clipped by 5 bases and J by 2 bases; unmatched bases: 10. CDR3 DNA: TGTGCCAGCAGCGGAAACAGGGGGCGATTCGGCAATCAGCCCCAGCATTTT. It yields the protein CASSGNRGRFGNQPQHF.

This clone showed up just once. The V gene is TRBV6-5, the J gene TRBJ1-1, with a possible D match to TRBD1 (6 bases). Germline loops: CDR1 MNHEY, CDR2 SVGAGI. V dropped 0 bases and J dropped 5 bases, with 10 bases sitting between them. This CDR3 comprises 14 residues. The CDR3 here is CASSYSRGGTEAFF. The DNA of the CDR3 is TGTGCCAGCAGTTACTCGAGGGGGGGGACTGAAGCTTTCTTT.

The chain combines TRBV7-6 with TRBJ1-3, with D perhaps matching TRBD1 (5 bases). Germline loops: CDR1 SGHVS, CDR2 FNYEAQ. The CDR3 loop spans 16 amino acids. The V and J ends lost 1 base and 0 bases respectively, with 10 bases between them. The CDR3 here is CASSLGGRGSGNTIYF. DNA for the CDR3: TGTGCCAGCAGCTTAGGGGGTAGGGGCTCTGGAAACACCATATATTTT.

This chain uses TRBV4-1 with TRBJ1-1; 7 positions match TRBD1. V dropped 0 bases and J dropped 1; count of bases not matched to a gene: 8. CDR1 is MGHRA, CDR2 YSYEKL, per germline. There are 17 residues in the CDR3. CDR3 region: CASSQDPPRQGNTEAFF. The CDR3 DNA reads as TGCGCCAGCAGCCAAGACCCCCCAAGACAGGGGAACACTGAAGCTTTCTTT.

This clone was picked up one time. The rearrangement joins TRBV7-3 to TRBJ2-2; tentative D call: TRBD1 (5 bases). The CDR3 consists of 14 residues. CDR1 and CDR2 (germline): SGHTA, FQGTGA. The germline V and J ends were trimmed by 5 bases and 1 base, with 8 bases remaining between them. CDR3 nucleotide sequence: TGTGCCAGCAGCCCCGGACAGAACACCGGGGAGCTGTTTTTT. Protein sequence: CASSPGQNTGELFF.

This clone has only a few counts. The rearrangement joins TRBV7-9 to TRBJ1-5, with D perhaps TRBD1 (6 bases). The germline gives CDR1 SEHNR, CDR2 FQNEAQ (reference sequence). Trimming took off 4 bases at V and 6 bases at J, with 16 bases between the two ends. The CDR3 runs 15 residues. The CDR3 DNA sequence: TGTGCCAGCAGCTCGGGACAATATGGGAGTCAGCCCCAGCATTTT. Protein sequence: CASSSGQYGSQPQHF.

The J gene is TRBJ2-5, the V gene TRBV2; 9 bases line up with TRBD2. The V gene end was trimmed by 4 bases and the J gene end by 5 bases; junction bases not matched to a gene: 8. The length of the CDR3 is 15 residues. Germline CDR1 SNHLY, CDR2 FYNNEI. The CDR3 region is CASSGWIAGVETQYF. The CDR3 nucleotides are TGTGCCAGCAGTGGTTGGATAGCGGGAGTGGAGACCCAGTACTTC.

The chain has TRBV5-1 and TRBJ2-1; 9 nucleotides agree with TRBD2. The V segment lost 0 bases and the J segment 0 bases; nucleotides outside the gene matches: 1. This CDR3 contains 16 residues. The germline CDR1 and CDR2 sequences are SGHRS and YFSETQ. Here the CDR3 reads CASSLVAGASYNEQFF. Here the CDR3 DNA reads TGCGCCAGCAGCTTGGTAGCGGGGGCCTCCTACAATGAGCAGTTCTTC.

The rearrangement joins TRBV24-1 to TRBJ1-5; 8 bases are shared with TRBD1. V gave up 4 bases and J gave up 7 bases; unmatched junction bases: 11. The CDR3 loop spans 16 amino acids. The germline V gene encodes CDR1 KGHDR and CDR2 SFDVKD. CDR3 DNA sequence: TGTGCCACCAGTGAGGGGACAGGCAGTGGGAGGCAGCCCCAGCATTTT. This codes for CATSEGTGSGRQPQHF.

The rearrangement joins TRBV7-3 to TRBJ1-2, with 8 nucleotides matching TRBD1. CDR1 and CDR2 (germline): SGHTA, FQGTGA. V was clipped by 1 base and J by 4 bases; unmatched bases: 8. CDR3 length equals 16 residues. The CDR3 protein is CASSLSPQGGGYGYTF. The CDR3 DNA reads as TGTGCCAGCAGCTTAAGCCCACAGGGGGGAGGCTATGGCTACACCTTC.

This clone was seen more than once but under ten times. V usage is TRBV28 and J usage is TRBJ1-5; D gene ambiguous. Per germline, CDR1 MDHEN and CDR2 SYDVKM. The CDR3 runs to 15 residues. V lost 3 bases and J lost 2, with 11 bases in between. The CDR3 sequence: CASSFSGFGNQPQHF. The CDR3 DNA reads as TGTGCCAGCAGTTTTTCAGGTTTTGGCAATCAGCCCCAGCATTTT.

The J gene is TRBJ2-5, the V gene TRBV3-1 (or the pseudogene TRBV3-2), with 12 bases identical to TRBD2. The germline gives CDR1 LGHDT, CDR2 YNNKEL (reference sequence). CDR3 size: 15 residues. Unmatched junction bases numbered 5, after V lost 4 bases and J lost 5 bases. CDR3 bases: TGTGCCAGCAGCCCAGGACTAGCGGGGACTGAGACCCAGTACTTC. Translated, it gives CASSPGLAGTETQYF.

The chain combines TRBV7-2 with TRBJ2-5; a possible D gene is TRBD2 (6 bases). This CDR3 has 16 amino acids. Trimming removed 0 bases at V and 7 bases at J, with 18 bases between. Germline values: CDR1 SGHTA, CDR2 FQGNSA. The CDR3 spells CASSLAGGLSSGTQYF. The CDR3 coding sequence is TGTGCCAGCAGCTTAGCGGGGGGACTTAGCTCGGGGACCCAGTACTTC. Complete variable domain (other parts from reference TRBV7-2 and TRBJ2-5): GAGVSQSPSNKVTEKGKDVELRCDPISGHTALYWYRQSLGQGLEFLIYFQGNSAPDKSGLPSDRFSAERTGGSVSTLTIQRTQQEDSAVYLCASSLAGGLSSGTQYFGPGTRLLVL.

The chain employs TRBV7-3 and TRBJ1-1, with 8 bases that match TRBD1. CDR3 length: 12 residues. With 5 bases clipped from V and 8 bases from J, the junction kept 4 bases outside the gene matches. Germline V gives CDR1 SGHTA, CDR2 FQGTGA. The CDR3 DNA reads TGTGCCAGCAGCGATGGGACAGGAGAAGCTTTCTTT. Translated: CASSDGTGEAFF.

The chain has TRBV4-3 and TRBJ1-2; D possibly corresponds to TRBD1 (6 bases). CDR3 length: 15 residues. The V gene's germline CDR1 is LGHNA and CDR2 YSLEER. Between the trimmed V and J ends, which lost 1 base and 8 bases, there was a span of 17 bases. In DNA form, the CDR3 reads TGCGCCAGCAGCCAAGTTCAGGTTCAGGGGTCCGGCTACACCTTC. Translation gives CASSQVQVQGSGYTF.

This clone appeared a single time. The chain has TRBV4-3 and TRBJ2-7; D possibly corresponds to TRBD2 (5 bases). CDR3 length: 14 amino acids. Germline V CDR1 and CDR2: LGHNA, YSLEER. V was pared by 4 bases and J by 3 bases, with 13 bases between. CDR3 DNA: TGCGCCAGCAGCCCTAGGGTTGGAGGCTACGAGCAGTACTTC. Residues: CASSPRVGGYEQYF.

CDR3 sequence: CASSRPGDPTEAFF. CDR3 in DNA: TGTGCCAGCAGTCGTCCGGGAGACCCCACTGAAGCTTTCTTT. This chain links TRBV6-6 with TRBJ1-1; D is ambiguous. With 5 bases removed from V and 4 bases from J, the gap between germline ends came to 14 bases. Germline assignment: CDR1 MNHNY and CDR2 SVGAGI (reference sequence). The CDR3 consists of 14 residues.

V is TRBV3-1 (or the pseudogene TRBV3-2) and J is TRBJ1-6; TRBD1 matches 8 bases. Trimming at V came to 4 bases and at J to 4 bases, leaving 6 bases not matched to a gene. The CDR3 sequence is 16 residues long. Germline values: CDR1 LGHDT, CDR2 YNNKEL (reference sequence). The CDR3 reads CASSPDRANYNSPLHF. CDR3 DNA sequence: TGTGCCAGCAGCCCGGACAGGGCCAATTATAATTCACCCCTCCACTTT.

The chain combines TRBV20-1 with TRBJ2-3; no definite D call. The CDR3 is made up of 11 amino acids. Trimming stripped 5 bases from V and 6 bases from J, with 9 bases between. Germline values: CDR1 DFQATT, CDR2 SNEGSKA (reference sequence). This chain's CDR3 is CSAGPGDTQYF. The CDR3 region has the DNA TGCAGTGCTGGGCCTGGGGATACGCAGTATTTT.

This chain links TRBV11-2 with TRBJ1-5, with D possibly TRBD1 on 6 matching bases. With 5 bases removed from V and 6 bases from J, the gap between germline ends came to 11 bases. The CDR3 totals 13 residues. Looked up from germline, CDR1 is SGHAT and CDR2 is FQNNGV. For the CDR3, the DNA is TGTGCCAGCAGCATAACAGGGAGTCAGCCCCAGCATTTT. Amino acids: CASSITGSQPQHF.